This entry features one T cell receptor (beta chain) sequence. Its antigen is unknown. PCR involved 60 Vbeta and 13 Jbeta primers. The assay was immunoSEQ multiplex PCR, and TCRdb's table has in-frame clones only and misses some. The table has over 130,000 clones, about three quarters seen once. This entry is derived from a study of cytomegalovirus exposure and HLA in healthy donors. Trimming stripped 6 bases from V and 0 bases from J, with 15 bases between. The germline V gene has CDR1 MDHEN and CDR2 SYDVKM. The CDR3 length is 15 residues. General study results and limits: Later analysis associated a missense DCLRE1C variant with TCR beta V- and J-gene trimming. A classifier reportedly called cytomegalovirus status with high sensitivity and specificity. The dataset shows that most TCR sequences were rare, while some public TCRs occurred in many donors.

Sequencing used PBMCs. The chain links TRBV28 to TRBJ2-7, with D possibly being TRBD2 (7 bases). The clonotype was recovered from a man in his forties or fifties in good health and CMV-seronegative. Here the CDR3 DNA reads TGTGCCAGCAGAAGGGGGGGAGAGCGCTCCTACGAGCAGTACTTC. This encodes CASRRGGERSYEQYF.